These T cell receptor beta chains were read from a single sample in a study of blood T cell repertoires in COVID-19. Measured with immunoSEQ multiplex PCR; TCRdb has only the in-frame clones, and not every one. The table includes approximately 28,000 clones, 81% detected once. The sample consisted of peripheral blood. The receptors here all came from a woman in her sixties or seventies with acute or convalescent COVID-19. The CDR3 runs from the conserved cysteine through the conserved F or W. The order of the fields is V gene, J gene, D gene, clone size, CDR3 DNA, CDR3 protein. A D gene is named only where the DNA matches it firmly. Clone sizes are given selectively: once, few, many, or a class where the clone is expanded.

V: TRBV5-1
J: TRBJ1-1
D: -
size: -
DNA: TGCGCCAGCAGCTCGGACGGGAAACAAGCTTTCTTT
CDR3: CASSSDGKQAFF

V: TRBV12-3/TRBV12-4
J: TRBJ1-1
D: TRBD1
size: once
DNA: TGTGCCAGCAGTTTGAGCAGGGGGAGAGCTTTCTTT
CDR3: CASSLSRGRAFF

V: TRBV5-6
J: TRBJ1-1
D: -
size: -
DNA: TGTGCCAGCAGCTTAATGTCGGGGTCGAACACTGAAGCTTTCTTT
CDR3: CASSLMSGSNTEAFF

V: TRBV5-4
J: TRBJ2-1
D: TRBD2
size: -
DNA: TGTGCCAGCAGCTTGGGACTAGCGGGCATCAATGAGCAGTTCTTC
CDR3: CASSLGLAGINEQFF

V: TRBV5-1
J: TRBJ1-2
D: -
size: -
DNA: TGCGCCAGCAGCCCTGGGGACAACGCAAACTATGGCTACACCTTC
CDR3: CASSPGDNANYGYTF

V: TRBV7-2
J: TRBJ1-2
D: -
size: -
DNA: TGTGCCAGCCGGGGAACAGGGCCCTATGGCTACACCTTC
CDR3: CASRGTGPYGYTF

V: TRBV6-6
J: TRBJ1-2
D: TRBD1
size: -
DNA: TGTGCCAGCAACCGACAGGGTAGCTACACCTTC
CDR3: CASNRQGSYTF

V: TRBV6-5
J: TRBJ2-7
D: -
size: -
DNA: TGTGCCACGCAGCGGGACACCACAACCTACGAGCAGTACTTC
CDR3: CATQRDTTTYEQYF

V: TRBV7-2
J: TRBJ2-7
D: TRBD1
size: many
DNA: TGTGCCAGCAGCCATGACAGGGTCGGCGAGCAGTACTTC
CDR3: CASSHDRVGEQYF

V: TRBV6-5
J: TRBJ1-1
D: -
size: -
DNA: TGTGCCAGCAGTCGGGGATCGTGGGGGGGCACTGAAGCTTTCTTT
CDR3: CASSRGSWGGTEAFF

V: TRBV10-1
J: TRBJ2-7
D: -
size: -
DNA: TGCGCCAGCAGTGAGGAGGGACTCTACGAGCAGTACTTC
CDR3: CASSEEGLYEQYF

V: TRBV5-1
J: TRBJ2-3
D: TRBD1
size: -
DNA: TGCGCCAGCAGCTTGGAGTCAGGGGGAGATACGCAGTATTTT
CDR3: CASSLESGGDTQYF

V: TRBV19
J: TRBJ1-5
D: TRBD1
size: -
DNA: TGTGCCAGTAGTAAATCGGGACAGGAAGTGGATCAGCCCCAGCATTTT
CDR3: CASSKSGQEVDQPQHF

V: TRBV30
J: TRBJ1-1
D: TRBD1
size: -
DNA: TGTGCCTACCTAACAGGGGACAGGGGGCGGGCTTTCTTT
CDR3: CAYLTGDRGRAFF

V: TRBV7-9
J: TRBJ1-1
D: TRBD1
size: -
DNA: TGTGCCAGCAGCCCGGGACAGGGTTCCACTGAAGCTTTCTTT
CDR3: CASSPGQGSTEAFF

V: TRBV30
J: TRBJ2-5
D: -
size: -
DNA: TGTGCCTGGAGCCTAGCCCTCGGGGAGACCCAGTACTTC
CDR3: CAWSLALGETQYF

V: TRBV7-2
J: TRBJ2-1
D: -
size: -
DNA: TGTGCCAGCAGCTTAGCTCCCTCCCCTGAGCAGTTCTTC
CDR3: CASSLAPSPEQFF

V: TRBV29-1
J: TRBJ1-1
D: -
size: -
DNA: TGCAGCTTTACCGGGGTGGGGAACACTGAAGCTTTCTTT
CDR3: CSFTGVGNTEAFF

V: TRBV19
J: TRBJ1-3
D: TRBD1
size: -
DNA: TGTGCCAGTAGTTCCCTAAACAGGGGCCGCTCTGGAAACACCATATATTTT
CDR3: CASSSLNRGRSGNTIYF

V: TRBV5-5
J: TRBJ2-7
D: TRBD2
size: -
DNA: TGTGCCAGCAGTCCTAGCGGGGGGGCCTCCTACGAGCAGTACTTC
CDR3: CASSPSGGASYEQYF

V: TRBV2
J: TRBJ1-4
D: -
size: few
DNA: TGTGCCAGCAGTGCCGGGACTGCAAATGAAAAACTGTTTTTT
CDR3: CASSAGTANEKLFF

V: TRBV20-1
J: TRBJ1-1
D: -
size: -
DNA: TGTCGCGGGGGAGGGGGCACTGAAGCTTTCTTT
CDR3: CRGGGGTEAFF

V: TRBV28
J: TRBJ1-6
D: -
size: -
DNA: TGTGCCAGCAGTACCGCGAGTTCACCCCTCCACTTT
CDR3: CASSTASSPLHF

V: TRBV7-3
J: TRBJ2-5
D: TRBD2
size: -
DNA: TGTGCCAGCAGCCCCCTCCGGACTAGCGGGGCGGAGACCCAGTACTTC
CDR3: CASSPLRTSGAETQYF

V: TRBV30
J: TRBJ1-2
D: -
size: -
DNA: TGTGCCTGGAGTGTACTTCCTTCTAACTATGGCTACACCTTC
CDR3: CAWSVLPSNYGYTF

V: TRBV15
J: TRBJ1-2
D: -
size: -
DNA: TGTGCCACCAGCGCGTTAGGGGCGGGACGTGGCTACACCTTC
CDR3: CATSALGAGRGYTF

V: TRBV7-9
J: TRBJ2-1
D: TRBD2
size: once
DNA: TGTGCCAGCAGCTTAGTCGGACTAGATGAGCAGTTCTTC
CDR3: CASSLVGLDEQFF

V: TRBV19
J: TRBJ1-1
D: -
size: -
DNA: TGTGCCAGTAGAATTAGAGGGAGTAACACTGAAGCTTTCTTT
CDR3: CASRIRGSNTEAFF

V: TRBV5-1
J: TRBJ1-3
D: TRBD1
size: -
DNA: TGCGCCAGCACCACAGGGGGCTCTGGAAACACCATATATTTT
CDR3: CASTTGGSGNTIYF

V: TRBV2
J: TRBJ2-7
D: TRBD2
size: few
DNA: TGTGCCAGCAGGGGGACTAGCTACGAGCAGTACTTC
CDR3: CASRGTSYEQYF

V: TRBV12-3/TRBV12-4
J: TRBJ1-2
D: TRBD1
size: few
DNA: TGTGCCAGCAGTTTAGGAGGGGGCGGCTACACCTTC
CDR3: CASSLGGGGYTF

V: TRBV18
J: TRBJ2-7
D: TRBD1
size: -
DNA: TGTGCCAGCTCATCGGGACAGTTCTCCTACGAGCAGTACTTC
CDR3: CASSSGQFSYEQYF

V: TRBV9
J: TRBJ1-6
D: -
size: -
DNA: TGTGCCAGCAGCGCCCATCTACAGAATTCACCCCTCCACTTT
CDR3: CASSAHLQNSPLHF

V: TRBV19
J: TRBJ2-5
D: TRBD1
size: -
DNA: TGTGCCAGTAAGACGACAGGGTGGGAGACCCAGTACTTC
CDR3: CASKTTGWETQYF

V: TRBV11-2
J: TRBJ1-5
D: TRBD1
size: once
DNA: TGTGCCAGCAGCTCTTCCGGGACAGGGGGCCGGCCCCAGCATTTT
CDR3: CASSSSGTGGRPQHF

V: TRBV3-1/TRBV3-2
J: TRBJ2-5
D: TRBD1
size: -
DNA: TGTGCCAGCAGAAACAGGGGCAACCAAGAGACCCAGTACTTC
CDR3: CASRNRGNQETQYF

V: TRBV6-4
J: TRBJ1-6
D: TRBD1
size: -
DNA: TGTGCCAGCAGTGACGATGGGGGGACAGGGTCACCCCTCCACTTT
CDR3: CASSDDGGTGSPLHF

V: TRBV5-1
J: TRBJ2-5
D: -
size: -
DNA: TGCGCCAGCAGCTTGGGCGCATTCGAGACCCAGTACTTC
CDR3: CASSLGAFETQYF

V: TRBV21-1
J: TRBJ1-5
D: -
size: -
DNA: TGTGCCAGAGCGAGCCGGGATAGTCGAGGGAGCAATCAGCCCCAGCATTTT
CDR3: CARASRDSRGSNQPQHF

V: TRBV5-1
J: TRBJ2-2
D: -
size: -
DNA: TGCGCCAGCGGCCCGGGGGGCATCCTGCTTAACACCGGGGAGCTGTTTTTT
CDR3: CASGPGGILLNTGELFF

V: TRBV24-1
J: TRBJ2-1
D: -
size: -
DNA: TGTGCCACCAGTGTACCGACAGGCTCCTACAATGAGCAGTTCTTC
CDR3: CATSVPTGSYNEQFF

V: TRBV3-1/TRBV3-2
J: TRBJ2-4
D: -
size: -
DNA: TGTGCCAGCAGCCAAGGTTGGCGGGGAGGAAACATTCAGTACTTC
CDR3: CASSQGWRGGNIQYF

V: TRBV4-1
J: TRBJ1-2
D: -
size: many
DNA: TGCGCCAGCAGCCAAGCCCCAGGAGGGCCGAATAATGGCTACACCTTC
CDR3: CASSQAPGGPNNGYTF